This entry concerns a single T cell receptor beta chain. The data were taken from a study of T-cell reconstitution after alpha-beta-depleted transplantation in children. For TCRbeta, the library was prepared with unique molecular identifiers. One entry per CDR3 protein, called by TCRdb with MiXCR from the PCR reads. Among about 340,000 distinct CDR3 sequences listed, about an eighth were seen once. This CDR3 contains 13 residues. Trimming took off 4 bases at V and 0 bases at J, with 9 bases between the two ends. Germline V gives CDR1 DFQATT, CDR2 SNEGSKA (reference sequence). The starting material was PBMCs, obtained from the stem cell graft. The chain carries TRBV20-1 and TRBJ1-2; D gene ambiguous. The sequence derives from a human donor who donated a stem cell graft to a child with Fanconi anemia. CDR3 sequence: CSAIDQTNYGYTF. The DNA of the CDR3 is TGCAGTGCTATTGATCAGACTAACTATGGCTACACCTTC.